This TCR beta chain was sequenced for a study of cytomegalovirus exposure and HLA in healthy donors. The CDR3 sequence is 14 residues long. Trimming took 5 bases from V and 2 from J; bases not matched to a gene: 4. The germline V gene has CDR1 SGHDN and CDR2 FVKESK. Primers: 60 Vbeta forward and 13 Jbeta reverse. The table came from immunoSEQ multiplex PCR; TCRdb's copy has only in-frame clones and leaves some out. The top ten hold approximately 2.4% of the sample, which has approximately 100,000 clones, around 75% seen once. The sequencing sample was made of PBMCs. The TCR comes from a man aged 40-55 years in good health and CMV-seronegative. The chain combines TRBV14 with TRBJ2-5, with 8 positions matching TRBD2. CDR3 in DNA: TGTGCCAGCAGCGTACTAGCGGTACAAGAGACCCAGTACTTC. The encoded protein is CASSVLAVQETQYF. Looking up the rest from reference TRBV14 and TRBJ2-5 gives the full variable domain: EAGVTQFPSHSVIEKGQTVTLRCDPISGHDNLYWYRRVMGKEIKFLLHFVKESKQDESGMPNNRFLAERTGGTYSTLKVQPAELEDSGVYFCASSVLAVQETQYFGPGTRLLVL.